Listed here are 24 T cell receptor beta chains from one sample, sequenced in a study of T cells after posttransplantation cyclophosphamide. Busulfan-fludarabine conditioning, marrow transplant, and cyclophosphamide on days +3 and +4 were administered. Only in-frame clones appear in the TCRdb table, and some are missing; sequencing was by immunoSEQ multiplex PCR. The table lists under 20,000 clones, over 65% of them singletons. This sample comprised PBMCs, obtained after an allogeneic stem cell transplant with post-transplant cyclophosphamide. The receptors stem from a male patient aged 25-45 years who received an allogeneic stem cell transplant from a related donor, was CMV-positive, and had acute GVHD only. A share of the T cells may be of graft donor origin.

This clone appeared a few times. The chain links TRBV5-1 to TRBJ1-1; D is unresolved. With 4 bases removed from V and 0 bases from J, the gap between germline ends came to 13 bases. The CDR3 totals 15 residues. The V gene's germline CDR1 is SGHRS and CDR2 YFSETQ. CDR3 in DNA: TGCGCCAGCAGCCTCCTCGGTCAAATGAACACTGAAGCTTTCTTT. This sequence encodes CASSLLGQMNTEAFF.

This chain connects TRBV4-2 to TRBJ1-1; D remains ambiguous. V was cut by 0 bases and J by 3 bases, with 11 bases left in between. CDR1 is LGHNA and CDR2 is YNFKEQ in the germline V gene. This CDR3 region has 15 residues. CDR3 bases: TGTGCCAGCAGCCAAGATACGGGAGAACACACTGAAGCTTTCTTT. This codes for CASSQDTGEHTEAFF.

This clone was picked up one time. The chain joins TRBV15 to TRBJ1-2; TRBD1 aligns across 7 bases. The CDR3 is 15 residues long. The germline V gene encodes CDR1 LNHNV and CDR2 YYDKDF (reference sequence). V dropped 6 bases and J dropped 2; count of bases not matched to a gene: 9. The CDR3 DNA sequence: TGTGCCACCAGAACGAACAGGGGAACCAACTATGGCTACACCTTC. Translation: CATRTNRGTNYGYTF.

The chain employs TRBV18 and TRBJ1-2; D unclear. Trimming stripped 1 base from V and 4 bases from J, with 10 bases between. CDR1 and CDR2 from the germline V gene are KGHSH and LQKENI. CDR3 size: 14 residues. Written as DNA, the CDR3 is TGTGCCAGCTCACCACTGGGGAGCCTCTATGGCTACACCTTC. Translated, it gives CASSPLGSLYGYTF.

This clone ranks as medium-sized. The chain has TRBV7-7 and TRBJ2-2; 8 nucleotides align to TRBD1. Germline values: CDR1 SSHAT, CDR2 FNYEAQ (reference sequence). The J segment lost 1 base and the V segment lost 4 bases, leaving 5 bases of the junction unmatched. There are 16 residues in the CDR3. CDR3 nucleotides: TGTGCCAGCAGCTCCTCCGGGACAGGGAACACCGGGGAGCTGTTTTTT. Encoded protein: CASSSSGTGNTGELFF.

The J gene is TRBJ1-2, the V gene TRBV10-3; 7 bases map to TRBD1. In germline, CDR1 is ENHRY, CDR2 SYGVKD. V shed 7 bases, J shed 1 base, and the junction held 9 bases outside the gene matches. The CDR3 is 15 residues long. The CDR3 sequence is CAITPGQDLNYGYTF. The CDR3 DNA is TGTGCCATCACCCCCGGACAGGATCTTAACTATGGCTACACCTTC.

The chain carries TRBV6-6 and TRBJ1-5, with TRBD1 matching over 9 bases. Germline values: CDR1 MNHNY, CDR2 SVGAGI (reference sequence). The CDR3 runs to 14 residues. J lost 3 bases, V lost 11 bases, and 8 bases had no gene match. CDR3 nucleotide sequence: TGTGCCGAATCCGGGACAGGGAACAATCAGCCCCAGCATTTT. It translates to CAESGTGNNQPQHF.

The chain recombines TRBV25-1 with TRBJ2-7; TRBD2 agrees at 9 bases. Germline-derived CDR1 and CDR2 are MGHDK and SYGVNS. CDR3 size: 16 residues. Trimming removed 1 base from V and 7 bases from J; junction bases left unmatched: 11. The CDR3 reads CASSESEASGVREQYF. The CDR3 nucleotides read TGTGCCAGCAGTGAATCCGAGGCTAGCGGGGTGAGGGAGCAGTACTTC.

This clone showed up just a few times. The chain is built from TRBV2 and TRBJ1-6, with 8 bases fitting TRBD1. CDR3 length equals 17 residues. Trimming cost V 6 bases and J 5 bases; bases outside gene matches: 12. The germline gives CDR1 SNHLY, CDR2 FYNNEI. Written as DNA, the CDR3 is TGTGCCAGCAGGGAGCCCAGGGGGCAATCGAATAATTCACCCCTCCACTTT. This translates into CASREPRGQSNNSPLHF.

This chain uses TRBV28 with TRBJ2-7; TRBD2 is a possible D gene (5 bases). The V gene lost 7 bases and the J gene lost 1 base, with 14 bases spanning the gap. Germline CDR1 reads MDHEN; CDR2 reads SYDVKM. This CDR3 is built from 14 residues. This CDR3 reads CASIHRDRSYEQYF. As DNA, the CDR3 is TGTGCCAGCATCCACCGGGATAGATCCTACGAGCAGTACTTC.

This clone was detected once. This chain joins TRBV6-5 and TRBJ2-5, with TRBD2 matching over 8 bases. Germline CDR1 reads MNHEY; CDR2 reads SVGAGI. With 7 bases clipped from V and 5 bases from J, the junction kept 6 bases outside the gene matches. CDR3 length equals 13 residues. The CDR3 nucleotides are TGTGCCAGCACCGGGGGGGCCTTGGAGACCCAGTACTTC. Residues: CASTGGALETQYF.

This rearrangement joins TRBV28 to TRBJ2-4; TRBD1 aligns across 9 bases. Germline CDR1 reads MDHEN; CDR2 reads SYDVKM. The CDR3 is made up of 13 amino acids. V was clipped by 6 bases and J by 12 bases; unmatched bases: 9. The DNA for the CDR3 is TGTGCCAGCAGGATACAGGGGGCGCACGCTCAGTACTTC. It yields the protein CASRIQGAHAQYF.

The gene calls are TRBV5-4 and TRBJ1-6; TRBD1 matches at 12 bases. The trim removed 4 bases at V and 6 bases at J, leaving 5 bases unmatched. Germline values: CDR1 SGHNT, CDR2 YYREEE (reference sequence). The CDR3 totals 16 residues. In DNA form, the CDR3 reads TGTGCCAGCAGCCCGGGACAGGGGGCACTTAATTCACCCCTCCACTTT. Amino acid sequence: CASSPGQGALNSPLHF.

The chain has TRBV4-3 and TRBJ2-7, with TRBD1 identical over 9 bases. The germline V gene has CDR1 LGHNA and CDR2 YSLEER. CDR3 length: 15 residues. Trimming cost V 0 bases and J 6 bases; bases outside gene matches: 6. CDR3 coding DNA: TGCGCCAGCAGCCAAGAAGGGACAGGGTTGGGCGAGCAGTACTTC. It translates to CASSQEGTGLGEQYF.

The chain has TRBV9 and TRBJ2-3; 9 bases agree with TRBD2. The CDR3 is 17 residues long. J lost 3 bases, V lost 0 bases, and 8 bases had no gene match. Germline loops: CDR1 SGDLS, CDR2 YYNGEE. The CDR3 is CASSVARRGGRTDTQYF. CDR3 DNA sequence: TGTGCCAGCAGCGTAGCTAGGCGGGGGGGCAGGACAGATACGCAGTATTTT.

V gene TRBV4-3 combines with J gene TRBJ1-2; 8 bases match TRBD1. In germline, CDR1 is LGHNA, CDR2 YSLEER. The ends lost 8 bases at V and 4 bases at J; junction bases unmatched: 9. The CDR3 extends over 14 amino acids. CDR3 nucleotides: TGCGCCAGCGCCCTGGACAGGGACACCTATGGCTACACCTTC. Translation: CASALDRDTYGYTF.

This clone showed up many times. The gene calls are TRBV11-2 and TRBJ2-7, with D maybe TRBD1 (5 bases). There are 14 residues in the CDR3. V was cut by 6 bases and J by 5 bases, with 17 bases left in between. Germline CDR1 and CDR2: SGHAT and FQNNGV. CDR3 in DNA: TGTGCCAGCAGTTCGACCAGGGTGGCCCACGAGCAGTACTTC. It translates to CASSSTRVAHEQYF.

The chain recombines TRBV28 with TRBJ1-4, with D possibly TRBD1 on 5 matching bases. CDR3 length equals 15 residues. Germline values: CDR1 MDHEN, CDR2 SYDVKM. Trimming cost V 3 bases and J 2 bases, with 10 bases left between them. CDR3 sequence: CASSFVGGTNEKLFF. CDR3 nucleotides: TGTGCCAGCAGTTTTGTTGGGGGGACTAATGAAAAACTGTTTTTT.

This rearrangement joins TRBV19 to TRBJ1-4; D gene unclear. Trimming shortened V by 7 bases and J by 7 bases, and 16 bases separated the two germline ends. Germline V gene lookup returns CDR1 LNHDA and CDR2 SQIVND (reference sequence). The CDR3 is 14 amino acids. The CDR3 spells CASNGERVGEKLFF. In DNA form, the CDR3 reads TGTGCCAGTAATGGAGAGCGGGTCGGTGAAAAACTGTTTTTT. The full variable domain, its missing parts supplied by reference TRBV19 and TRBJ1-4, is DGGITQSPKYLFRKEGQNVTLSCEQNLNHDAMYWYRQDPGQGLRLIYYSQIVNDFQKGDIAEGYSVSREKKESFPLTVTSAQKNPTAFYLCASNGERVGEKLFFGSGTQLSVL.

The chain uses TRBV2 and TRBJ2-7, with TRBD2 matching over 13 bases. The J segment lost 4 bases and the V segment lost 8 bases, leaving 8 bases of the junction unmatched. Germline V gives CDR1 SNHLY, CDR2 FYNNEI. The CDR3 loop spans 15 amino acids. As DNA, the CDR3 is TGTGCCAGCCACACTAGCGGGGGGGCCAGGTACGAGCAGTACTTC. It yields the protein CASHTSGGARYEQYF.

This clone was seen repeatedly, ten times or more. The chain combines TRBV7-2 with TRBJ1-5, with D unresolved. The V end lost 1 base, the J end lost 7 bases, and 5 bases lay between the germline ends. The CDR3 runs to 12 residues. Germline V lookup: CDR1 SGHTA, CDR2 FQGNSA. The CDR3 sequence is CASSLGEQPQHF. For the CDR3, the DNA is TGTGCCAGCAGCTTAGGAGAGCAGCCCCAGCATTTT.

This chain joins TRBV2 and TRBJ1-2; no clear D gene. Looked up from germline, CDR1 is SNHLY and CDR2 is FYNNEI. The CDR3 sequence is 12 residues long. With 4 bases removed from V and 4 bases from J, the gap between germline ends came to 7 bases. The CDR3 loop reads CASSGRVYGYTF. The CDR3 DNA reads as TGTGCCAGCAGTGGGAGGGTCTATGGCTACACCTTC. Complete variable domain (other parts from reference TRBV2 and TRBJ1-2): EPEVTQTPSHQVTQMGQEVILRCVPISNHLYFYWYRQILGQKVEFLVSFYNNEISEKSEIFDDQFSVERPDGSNFTLKIRSTKLEDSAMYFCASSGRVYGYTFGSGTRLTVV.

This clone appeared a few times. The rearrangement joins TRBV27 to TRBJ1-5, with D perhaps matching TRBD1 (5 bases). Germline V lookup: CDR1 MNHEY, CDR2 SMNVEV (reference sequence). This CDR3 has 14 residues. V dropped 6 bases and J dropped 7 bases, with 16 bases sitting between them. This CDR3 is CASRVRGGRQPQHF. The CDR3 bases are TGTGCCAGCAGGGTGAGGGGAGGTCGACAGCCCCAGCATTTT.

The genes are TRBV9 and TRBJ2-2; D gene unclear. Trimming pared 5 bases from V and 4 bases from J, leaving 9 bases between. CDR1 SGDLS and CDR2 YYNGEE come from the germline V gene. The CDR3 has 13 amino acids. The CDR3 is CASSLQITGELFF. Written as DNA, the CDR3 is TGTGCCAGCAGTCTGCAGATCACCGGGGAGCTGTTTTTT. The full variable domain, its missing parts supplied by reference TRBV9 and TRBJ2-2, is DSGVTQTPKHLITATGQRVTLRCSPRSGDLSVYWYQQSLDQGLQFLIQYYNGEERAKGNILERFSAQQFPDLHSELNLSSLELGDSALYFCASSLQITGELFFGEGSRLTVL.